This record concerns one TCR beta chain sequence. This entry is derived from a study of cytomegalovirus exposure and HLA in healthy donors. With 60 Vbeta and 13 Jbeta primers, the PCR was carried out. The assay was immunoSEQ multiplex PCR, and TCRdb's table has in-frame clones only and misses some. The sample includes under 200,000 clones, around 82% of them seen just once. The CDR3 is 16 amino acids. Trimming shortened V by 2 bases and J by 7 bases, and 21 bases separated the two germline ends. Per the germline V gene, CDR1 is SGHVS and CDR2 is FQNEAQ. This TCR derives from a male donor in good health and CMV-seronegative. Sequenced material: PBMCs. The chain couples TRBV7-8 to TRBJ2-7; D is possibly TRBD2 (5 bases). The CDR3 DNA sequence: TGTGCCAGCAGCTTATTGCGGGCAGGCCCATTGTGGGAGCAGTACTTC. It encodes CASSLLRAGPLWEQYF. The variable domain in full, completed from reference TRBV7-8 and TRBJ2-7, reads GAGVSQSPRYKVAKRGQDVALRCDPISGHVSLFWYQQALGQGPEFLTYFQNEAQLDKSGLPSDRFFAERPEGSVSTLKIQRTQQEDSAVYLCASSLLRAGPLWEQYFGPGTRLTVT.